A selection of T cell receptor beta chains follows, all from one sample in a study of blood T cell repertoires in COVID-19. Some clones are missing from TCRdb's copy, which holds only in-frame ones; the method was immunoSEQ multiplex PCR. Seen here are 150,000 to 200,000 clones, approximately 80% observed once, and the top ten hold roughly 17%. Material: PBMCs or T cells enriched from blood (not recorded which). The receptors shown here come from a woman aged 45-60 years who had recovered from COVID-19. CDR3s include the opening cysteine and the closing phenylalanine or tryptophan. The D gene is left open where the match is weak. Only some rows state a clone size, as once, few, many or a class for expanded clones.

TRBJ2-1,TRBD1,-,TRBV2,TGTGCCAGCAGGGACAGGGGACCCTACAATGAGCAGTTCTTC,CASRDRGPYNEQFF
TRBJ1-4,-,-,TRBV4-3,TGCGCCAGCAGCCCCGGAGTCACTAGGAGTGAAAAACTGTTTTTT,CASSPGVTRSEKLFF
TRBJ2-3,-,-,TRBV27,TGTGCCAGCAGTTTACCCACGGCGGGGGCGCGGGGAGATACGCAGTATTTT,CASSLPTAGARGDTQYF
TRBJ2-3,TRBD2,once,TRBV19,TGTGCCAGTAGTCTAACTCTTGGGACTAGCGGGACAGATACGCAGTATTTT,CASSLTLGTSGTDTQYF
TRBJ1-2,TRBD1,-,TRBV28,TGTGCCAGCAGTTCAAGCAGGGGGCGCGGAGGCTACACCTTC,CASSSSRGRGGYTF
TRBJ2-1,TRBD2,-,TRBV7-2,TGTGCCAGCAGGATCCATAGCGGGGGTTCCTACAATGAGCAGTTCTTC,CASRIHSGGSYNEQFF
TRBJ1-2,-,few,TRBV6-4,TGTGCCAGCAGCCCCAATCCAGGGTTATCCGGCTACACCTTC,CASSPNPGLSGYTF
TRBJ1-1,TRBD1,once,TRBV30,TGTGCCTGGGCTTGGACAGGGGGCACTGAAGCTTTCTTT,CAWAWTGGTEAFF
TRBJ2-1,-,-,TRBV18,TGTGCCAGCTCACCCACCACGAACTCTGGTCATGAGCAGTTCTTC,CASSPTTNSGHEQFF
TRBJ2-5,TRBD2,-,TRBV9,TGTGCCAGCAGCGCTAGGACGGGGGGAGAGACCCAGTACTTC,CASSARTGGETQYF